Sequencing of this TCR beta chain was carried out in a study of T cells in Graves' hyperthyroidism and ophthalmopathy. TCR beta CDR3 regions were amplified from RNA. Using the HTBI primer set, a first-round RT-PCR was run on the TCR CDR3. TCRdb independently ran MiXCR on the multiplex PCR reads; one entry per CDR3 protein. The repertoire holds nearly 750,000 distinct CDR3 sequences, 35% seen once, with about a third in the top ten. This CDR3 is 13 amino acids long. With 2 bases removed from V and 11 bases from J, the gap between germline ends came to 15 bases. Germline CDR1 is MNHEY and CDR2 is SVGEGT.

The chain recombines TRBV6-2 or TRBV6-3 with TRBJ1-2; tentative D call: TRBD1 (6 bases). Sequencing was performed on blood. The TCR was taken from a woman aged 40 to 49 with Graves' hyperthyroidism. The CDR3 DNA reads as TGTGCCAGCAGTTACCAGCCAGGGGTACCATACACCTTC. Translated, it gives CASSYQPGVPYTF.